This paragraph covers one T cell receptor beta chain sequence. V was trimmed by 1 base and J by 13 bases, leaving 11 bases between them. Per the germline V gene, CDR1 is DFQATT and CDR2 is SNEGSKA (reference sequence). The CDR3 spans 11 residues. Authors' analysis steps: The authors estimated nucleated cell counts from reference gene primer amplification. Assay: immunoSEQ multiplex PCR; the TCRdb copy retains only in-frame clones and omits some. D and trimming come from the DNA, and the V and J calls and clone size come from that table. The profile shows about 200,000 clones, roughly nine tenths of them singletons. The entry originates in a study of blood T cell repertoires in COVID-19. Study background: PBMCs, B-cell-depleted T cells, or T cells provided the cDNA or gDNA that made up the material.

Sample: peripheral blood. The chain uses TRBV20-1 and TRBJ2-1; D is possibly TRBD2 (6 bases). The sequence was obtained from a woman aged 70-85 years with acute or convalescent COVID-19. The CDR3 DNA reads TGCAGTGCTAGAGTAGCGGACCCCCAGTTCTTC. Residues: CSARVADPQFF.